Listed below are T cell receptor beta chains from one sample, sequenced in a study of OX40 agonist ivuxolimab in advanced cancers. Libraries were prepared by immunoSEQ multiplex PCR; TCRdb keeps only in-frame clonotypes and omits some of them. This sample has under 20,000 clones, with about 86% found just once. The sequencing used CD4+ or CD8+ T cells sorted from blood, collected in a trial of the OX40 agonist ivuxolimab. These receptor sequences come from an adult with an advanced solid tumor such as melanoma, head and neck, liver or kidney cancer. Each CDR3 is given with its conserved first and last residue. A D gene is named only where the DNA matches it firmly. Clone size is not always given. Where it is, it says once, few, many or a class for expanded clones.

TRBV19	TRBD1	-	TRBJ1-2	CASRTTGDYGYTF	TGTGCCAGTAGAACGACAGGGGATTATGGCTACACCTTC
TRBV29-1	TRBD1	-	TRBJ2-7	CSVDGTGDYEQYF	TGCAGCGTTGACGGGACAGGGGATTACGAGCAGTACTTC
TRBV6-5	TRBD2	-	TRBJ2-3	CASSTSGNTDTQYF	TGTGCCAGCAGTACTAGCGGAAACACAGATACGCAGTATTTT
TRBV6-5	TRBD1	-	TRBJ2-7	CASAGTGIYEQYF	TGTGCCAGTGCCGGGACAGGTATCTACGAGCAGTACTTC
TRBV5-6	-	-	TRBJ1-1	CASSLWRTEAFF	TGTGCCAGCAGCTTGTGGAGAACTGAAGCTTTCTTT
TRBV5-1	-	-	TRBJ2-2	CASSLYGPPNTGELFF	TGCGCCAGCAGCTTGTATGGGCCGCCGAACACCGGGGAGCTGTTTTTT
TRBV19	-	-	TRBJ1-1	CASSPQFRTDTEAFF	TGTGCCAGTAGTCCCCAATTTAGGACGGACACTGAAGCTTTCTTT
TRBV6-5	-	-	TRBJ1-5	CASSYGPGPNQPQHF	TGTGCCAGCAGTTACGGTCCGGGCCCCAATCAGCCCCAGCATTTT
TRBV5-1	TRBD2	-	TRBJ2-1	CASSAGLAGGQRYNEQFF	TGCGCCAGCAGCGCGGGACTAGCGGGGGGGCAGCGGTACAATGAGCAGTTCTTC
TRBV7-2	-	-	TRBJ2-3	CASSPNREPTRYF	TGTGCCAGCAGCCCCAACCGGGAGCCCACCAGGTATTTT
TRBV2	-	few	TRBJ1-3	CASSPQNTIYF	TGTGCCAGCAGCCCGCAAAACACCATATATTTT
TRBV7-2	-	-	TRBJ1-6	CASSFPNRVIGSPLHF	TGTGCCAGCAGCTTCCCCAACAGGGTTATTGGGTCACCCCTCCACTTT
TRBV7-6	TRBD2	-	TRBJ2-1	CASSLLAGVYNEQFF	TGTGCCAGCAGCTTACTAGCGGGAGTCTACAATGAGCAGTTCTTC
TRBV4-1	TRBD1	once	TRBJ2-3	CASSLGDSQDTQYF	TGCGCCAGCAGCCTCGGGGACAGCCAAGATACGCAGTATTTT
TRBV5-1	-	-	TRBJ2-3	CASSSFPSSTDTQYF	TGCGCCAGCAGCTCTTTCCCTTCTAGCACAGATACGCAGTATTTT
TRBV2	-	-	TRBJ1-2	CASSEGPYGYTF	TGTGCCAGCAGTGAAGGGCCCTATGGCTACACCTTC
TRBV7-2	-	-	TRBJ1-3	CASSLSRSSGNTIYF	TGTGCCAGCAGCTTATCCAGGTCCAGTGGAAACACCATATATTTT
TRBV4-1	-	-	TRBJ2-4	CASSQGFREQVAKNIQYF	TGCGCCAGCAGCCAAGGGTTCCGAGAACAGGTTGCCAAAAACATTCAGTACTTC
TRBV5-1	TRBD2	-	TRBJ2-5	CASSWLAEPQETQYF	TGCGCCAGCAGCTGGCTAGCGGAACCGCAAGAGACCCAGTACTTC
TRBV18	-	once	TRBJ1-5	CASSPGSNQPQHF	TGTGCCAGCTCACCAGGTAGCAATCAGCCCCAGCATTTT
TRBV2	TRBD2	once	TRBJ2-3	CASRPTSGIADTQYF	TGTGCCAGCAGGCCGACTAGCGGAATTGCAGATACGCAGTATTTT
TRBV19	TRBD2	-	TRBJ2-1	CASRGLAGTGEQFF	TGTGCCAGTAGGGGGTTAGCGGGAACGGGTGAGCAGTTCTTC
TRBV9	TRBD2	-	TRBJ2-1	CASSVDLPGLAGASEQFF	TGTGCCAGCAGCGTAGATCTCCCGGGACTAGCGGGAGCGAGTGAGCAGTTCTTC
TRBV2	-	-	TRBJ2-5	CASSEQGGELETQYF	TGTGCCAGCAGTGAACAGGGAGGAGAATTGGAGACCCAGTACTTC
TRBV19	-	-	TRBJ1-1	CASSIVYKGGEAFF	TGTGCCAGTAGTATAGTTTATAAAGGGGGTGAAGCTTTCTTT
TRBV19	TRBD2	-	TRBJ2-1	CASSILTGGSANEQFF	TGTGCCAGTAGTATTCTTACGGGGGGAAGCGCCAATGAGCAGTTCTTC
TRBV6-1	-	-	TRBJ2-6	CASTDSSGANVLTF	TGTGCCAGCACCGACTCCTCTGGGGCCAACGTCCTGACTTTC
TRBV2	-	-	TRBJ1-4	CASSARETEKLFF	TGTGCCAGCAGTGCCAGGGAAACCGAAAAACTGTTTTTT
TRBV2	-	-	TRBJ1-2	CASSGQRYGYTF	TGTGCCAGCAGCGGACAGAGATATGGCTACACCTTC
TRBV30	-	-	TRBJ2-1	CAWSVKGRDNEQFF	TGTGCCTGGAGTGTAAAGGGTAGGGACAATGAGCAGTTCTTC